These 8 T cell receptor beta chains were sequenced from one sample in a study of blood T cell repertoires in COVID-19. Here immunoSEQ multiplex PCR was the method, and the copy in TCRdb shows in-frame clones only, minus some. This table has 200,000 or so clones, 80% to 90% appearing once. The sequenced sample consisted of peripheral blood. Receptors were obtained from a man over 45 who had recovered from COVID-19.

The rearrangement links TRBV6-5 to TRBJ1-3; D might be TRBD1 (6 bases). The V gene's germline CDR1 is MNHEY and CDR2 SVGAGI. This CDR3 spans 15 amino acids. Trimming shortened V by 6 bases and J by 0 bases, and 12 bases separated the two germline ends. The CDR3: CASRQRGLSGNTIYF. The DNA for the CDR3 is TGTGCCAGCAGGCAGCGGGGGCTCTCTGGAAACACCATATATTTT.

This clone has only one observation. The chain combines TRBV4-1 with TRBJ2-7; 9 nucleotides agree with TRBD1. CDR3 size: 15 residues. After removal of 4 bases from V and 3 bases from J, the junction contained 7 bases not matched to a gene. CDR1 MGHRA and CDR2 YSYEKL come from the germline V gene. The CDR3 DNA is TGCGCCAGCAGCCGTAATGGACAGGGGAGCTACGAGCAGTACTTC. Its protein product is CASSRNGQGSYEQYF.

The chain is built from TRBV28 and TRBJ1-2; 9 bases line up with TRBD1. Germline CDR1 is MDHEN and CDR2 is SYDVKM. The CDR3 is 16 amino acids. J gave up 6 bases and V 2 bases, and 10 bases lay outside the gene matches. CDR3 sequence: CASSLPRHRGRDGYTF. For the CDR3, the DNA is TGTGCCAGCAGTTTACCCCGTCACAGGGGGCGGGATGGCTACACCTTC.

This rearrangement joins TRBV6-5 to TRBJ2-1; no clear D gene. This CDR3 spans 16 amino acids. V was clipped by 0 bases and J by 0 bases, with 9 bases between them. The germline CDR1 and CDR2 sequences are MNHEY and SVGAGI. The chain's CDR3 is CASSYSGFSSYNEQFF. The CDR3 nucleotides are TGTGCCAGCAGTTACTCCGGGTTCAGCTCCTACAATGAGCAGTTCTTC.

This clone was found once. This rearrangement joins TRBV7-8 to TRBJ1-1, with TRBD1 identical over 7 bases. CDR1 and CDR2 from the germline V gene are SGHVS and FQNEAQ. The J segment lost 2 bases and the V segment lost 5 bases, leaving 8 bases of the junction unmatched. The CDR3 has 15 amino acids. Here the CDR3 DNA reads TGTGCCAGCAGCGCTGGAGGACAGGCTAACACTGAAGCTTTCTTT. It codes for CASSAGGQANTEAFF.

This chain connects TRBV4-1 to TRBJ2-5; tentative D call: TRBD1 (6 bases). Germline V gene data show CDR1 as MGHRA and CDR2 as YSYEKL. CDR3 length equals 12 residues. The V gene lost 0 bases and the J gene lost 7 bases, with 6 bases spanning the gap. The CDR3 DNA follows: TGCGCCAGCAGCCAAGAACAGGGGACCCAGTACTTC. Protein sequence: CASSQEQGTQYF.

This clone was detected once. This chain connects TRBV11-2 to TRBJ1-1; D is undetermined. The CDR3 length is 15 residues. Germline V CDR1 and CDR2: SGHAT, FQNNGV. The V and J ends lost 0 bases and 3 bases respectively, with 11 bases between them. The CDR3 is CASSLDPYGYTEAFF. The CDR3 DNA reads as TGTGCCAGCAGCTTAGATCCGTACGGGTACACTGAAGCTTTCTTT. Full variable domain (outside the CDR3, taken from reference TRBV11-2 and TRBJ1-1): EAGVAQSPRYKIIEKRQSVAFWCNPISGHATLYWYQQILGQGPKLLIQFQNNGVVDDSQLPKDRFSAERLKGVDSTLKIQPAKLEDSAVYLCASSLDPYGYTEAFFGQGTRLTVV.

The chain uses TRBV4-1 and TRBJ2-7; 11 bases are shared with TRBD2. The CDR3 loop spans 17 amino acids. Germline V gives CDR1 MGHRA, CDR2 YSYEKL. Unmatched junction bases numbered 10, after V lost 0 bases and J lost 6 bases. CDR3 residues: CASSQDFTSGRLSEQYF. Here the CDR3 DNA reads TGCGCCAGCAGCCAAGACTTTACTAGCGGGAGACTTTCCGAGCAGTACTTC.